The entry below describes one T cell receptor (gamma chain). The antigen remains unidentified. The data were obtained in a study of intestinal T cells in coeliac disease. Study-wide points: With TRG, approximately 95% of biopsies (51 of 54) were classified correctly.

The ends lost 2 bases at V and 4 bases at J; junction bases unmatched: 8. In germline, CDR1 is EGSNGY, CDR2 YDSYNSKV. CDR3 length: 14 residues. The TRG library came from roughly 200 ng of biopsy DNA amplified with LymphoTrack primers. TCRdb applied CATT to the multiplex PCR reads for clone calling. The data hold more than 850 gamma-chain clones, with about 42% observed a single time. Each case's genomic DNA was extracted from ten 5-µm formalin-fixed paraffin-embedded scrolls. Sequenced: a duodenal biopsy. V gene TRGV2 combines with J gene TRGJ1 or TRGJ2. The TCR originated in a human donor with celiac disease. The CDR3 region has the DNA TGTGCCACCTGGGACGCGTTCTTCTATTATAAGAAACTCTTT. It translates to CATWDAFFYYKKLF.